Listed below are T cell receptor beta chains from one sample, sequenced in a study of OX40 agonist ivuxolimab in advanced cancers. Sequenced by immunoSEQ multiplex PCR; TCRdb stores in-frame clones only, minus some. The table shows around 150,000 clones, with approximately 94% occurring only once. The sequencing here drew on CD4+ or CD8+ T cells sorted from blood, taken in a trial of the OX40 agonist ivuxolimab. These receptors came from an adult with an advanced solid tumor such as melanoma, head and neck, liver or kidney cancer. CDR3s include the opening cysteine and the closing phenylalanine or tryptophan. Fields, in order: J gene, D gene, V gene, clone size, CDR3 DNA, CDR3 protein. The D gene is left open where the match is weak. For some rows the clone size is stated as once, few or many, or as a class when expanded; others skip it.

TRBJ2-5,-,TRBV19,-,TGTGCCAGTAGTATGAATTCCGAGACCCAGTACTTC,CASSMNSETQYF
TRBJ2-5,-,TRBV5-1,once,TGCGCCAGCAGCTGGGCGTTCGGAGAGACCCAGTACTTC,CASSWAFGETQYF
TRBJ1-1,-,TRBV7-2,-,TGTGCCAGCAGCCCCGGGCCAGTACGAACTGAAGCTTTCTTT,CASSPGPVRTEAFF
TRBJ1-2,TRBD1,TRBV5-6,-,TGTGCCAGCAGCCCAGGACAGGGTATGGGCTACACCTTC,CASSPGQGMGYTF
TRBJ1-1,-,TRBV29-1,-,TGCAGCGTCAAACAGGGTTCGGTGAACACTGAAGCTTTCTTT,CSVKQGSVNTEAFF
TRBJ2-7,TRBD2,TRBV18,-,TGTGCCAGCTCACGTATGGGACTAGCGCTAACCTACGAGCAGTACTTC,CASSRMGLALTYEQYF
TRBJ1-2,-,TRBV10-2,-,TGCGCCAGCAGTGAACACAGAGGGGACTATGGCTACACCTTC,CASSEHRGDYGYTF
TRBJ1-5,-,TRBV5-8,-,TGTGCCAGCAGCCGGGGCCGGGGCAATCAGCCCCAGCATTTT,CASSRGRGNQPQHF
TRBJ2-5,-,TRBV15,once,TGTGCCACCAGCAGAGATCTGACGGGGGGCGTACAAGAGACCCAGTACTTC,CATSRDLTGGVQETQYF
TRBJ2-1,-,TRBV30,-,TGTGCCTGGACAAAGAGAGGTTCGTCCTTCTACAATGAGCAGTTCTTC,CAWTKRGSSFYNEQFF
TRBJ2-7,-,TRBV19,-,TGTGCCAGTAGTATATCCGGCTACGAGCAGTACTTC,CASSISGYEQYF
TRBJ1-5,-,TRBV6-6,once,TGTGCCAGCAGTGTCGCTGGCACTAATCAGCCCCAGCATTTT,CASSVAGTNQPQHF
TRBJ2-4,-,TRBV9,-,TGTGCCAGCAGCGCTGGAGGGGCCGCTAGAAGGGGAAACATTCAGTACTTC,CASSAGGAARRGNIQYF
TRBJ1-3,TRBD1,TRBV6-6,-,TGTGCCAGCAGGGAAATACAGGGGGACTCTGGAAACACCATATATTTT,CASREIQGDSGNTIYF
TRBJ2-1,TRBD2,TRBV5-4,-,TGTGCCAGCAGCTTGCGCGGGGGGGCTTACAATGAGCAGTTCTTC,CASSLRGGAYNEQFF
TRBJ2-3,-,TRBV27,once,TGTGCCAGCAGTAACTCCGGGACTTTCACAGATACGCAGTATTTT,CASSNSGTFTDTQYF
TRBJ1-2,-,TRBV7-9,-,TGTGCCAGCGCGGACGGCCGCTATGGCTACACCTTC,CASADGRYGYTF
TRBJ1-5,-,TRBV28,-,TGTGCCAGCAGTTCCATCCGGGGGGGTAATAGCAATCAGCCCCAGCATTTT,CASSSIRGGNSNQPQHF
TRBJ2-1,-,TRBV9,-,TGTGCCAGCAGCGTAGGTGGGGCTGATTCTTGGAATGAGCAGTTCTTC,CASSVGGADSWNEQFF
TRBJ1-5,-,TRBV27,-,TGTGCCAGCAGTTTACGAGGCCGAATTGCCAATCAGCCCCAGCATTTT,CASSLRGRIANQPQHF